This T cell receptor beta chain appears in the sequencing data of a study of T cell changes during pregnancy in multiple sclerosis. This table comes from immunoSEQ multiplex PCR, and its TCRdb copy is limited to in-frame clones, with some not included. The sample lists around 4,000 clones, under 90% occurring once. Germline V gene sequence: CDR1 SGHVS, CDR2 FNYEAQ. The germline V and J ends were trimmed by 1 base and 0 bases, with 9 bases remaining between them. The CDR3 has 15 residues. The genes are TRBV7-6 and TRBJ1-1; no clear D. Sequencing was performed on CD8+ T cells from peripheral blood mononuclear cells, taken in the first trimester of pregnancy. The sequence was collected from a female donor in good health, enrolled as a control in a pregnancy study. The CDR3, as DNA: TGTGCCAGCAGCTTAGGATCGGGAGTGAACACTGAAGCTTTCTTT. It specifies CASSLGSGVNTEAFF.